The 23 T cell receptor beta chains listed next were all sequenced from one sample in a study of blood T cell repertoires in COVID-19. Produced via immunoSEQ multiplex PCR; TCRdb's table is partial and in-frame only. The sample comprises 310,000 or so clones, 87% of which are singletons, and more than 8.5% rests with the top ten. The sample taken for sequencing was PBMCs or T cells enriched from blood (not recorded which). The receptors were gathered from a woman younger than 30 who had recovered from COVID-19.

The chain links TRBV5-1 to TRBJ2-7, with TRBD1 matching over 7 bases. Germline V gene lookup returns CDR1 SGHRS and CDR2 YFSETQ. This CDR3 has 16 residues. With 4 bases clipped from V and 2 bases from J, the junction kept 12 bases outside the gene matches. This chain's CDR3 is CASSRSRDRFPYEQYF. CDR3 in DNA: TGCGCCAGCAGCCGGAGCCGGGACAGATTCCCCTACGAGCAGTACTTC.

The V gene is TRBV9, the J gene TRBJ2-7; 8 bases are shared with TRBD1. CDR3 length: 14 residues. J lost 5 bases, V lost 0 bases, and 4 bases had no gene match. CDR1 and CDR2 from the germline V gene are SGDLS and YYNGEE. CDR3 in amino acids: CASSVAPTGDEQYF. The CDR3 DNA is TGTGCCAGCAGCGTAGCTCCGACAGGGGACGAGCAGTACTTC.

V gene TRBV3-1 (or the pseudogene TRBV3-2) combines with J gene TRBJ2-7, with 7 bases that match TRBD1. The CDR3 runs to 12 residues. Losses at the gene ends were 3 bases for V and 10 bases for J; bases not matched to a gene: 6. Germline CDR1 is LGHDT and CDR2 is YNNKEL (reference sequence). The CDR3 DNA is TGTGCCAGCAGCCAGAGACAGGGCCCCCAGTACTTC. Translation: CASSQRQGPQYF.

The chain has TRBV18 and TRBJ2-6; D is uncertain. Trimming pared 5 bases from V and 0 bases from J, leaving 5 bases between. Germline V gene sequence: CDR1 KGHSH, CDR2 LQKENI. CDR3 size: 14 residues. DNA for the CDR3: TGTGCCAGCTCAACGAGCTCTGGGGCCAACGTCCTGACTTTC. This gives the protein CASSTSSGANVLTF.

The J gene is TRBJ1-4, the V gene TRBV30; a possible D gene is TRBD1 (5 bases). CDR1 is GTSNPN, CDR2 SVGIG, per germline (reference sequence). CDR3 length equals 15 residues. V was cut by 2 bases and J by 7 bases, with 17 bases left in between. CDR3 DNA: TGTGCCTGGAGTACATTGGGACTTGTAGGTGAAAAACTGTTTTTT. This gives the protein CAWSTLGLVGEKLFF.

The chain has TRBV11-2 and TRBJ1-1; TRBD1 is a possible D gene (5 bases). The CDR3 sequence is 14 residues long. Germline V CDR1 and CDR2: SGHAT, FQNNGV. V shed 10 bases and J shed 1 base, with 16 bases lying between them. The CDR3 DNA follows: TGTGCCATAACGACAGCTTTCAAGAACACTGAAGCTTTCTTT. It translates to CAITTAFKNTEAFF.

The chain joins TRBV29-1 to TRBJ2-1, with D uncertain. Trimming took 1 base from V and 6 from J, leaving 10 bases between them. The germline gives CDR1 SQVTM, CDR2 ANQGSEA. The CDR3 loop spans 13 amino acids. CDR3 nucleotide sequence: TGCAGCGTTGAAGGGATAAGACTCAATGAGCAGTTCTTC. This encodes CSVEGIRLNEQFF.

The sample holds one count of this clone. This sequence joins TRBV29-1 and TRBJ1-3; TRBD1 matches 10 bases. Trimming at V came to 3 bases and at J to 2 bases, leaving 4 bases not matched to a gene. The CDR3 is 15 amino acids. Looked up from germline, CDR1 is SQVTM and CDR2 is ANQGSEA. DNA of the CDR3: TGCAGCGTTGATAGCGGGACAGGGGCTGGAAACACCATATATTTT. Amino acid sequence: CSVDSGTGAGNTIYF.

The chain employs TRBV3-1 (or the pseudogene TRBV3-2) and TRBJ1-1; no reliable D call. The CDR3 extends over 14 amino acids. The V end was cut by 2 bases, the J end by 1 base, with 8 bases between. In germline, CDR1 is LGHDT, CDR2 YNNKEL (reference sequence). The CDR3 spells CASSQQDANTEAFF. In nucleotides, the CDR3 is TGTGCCAGCAGCCAACAGGATGCGAACACTGAAGCTTTCTTT.

The chain uses TRBV5-5 and TRBJ1-5; D is ambiguous. Trimming took off 4 bases at V and 4 bases at J, with 12 bases between the two ends. Germline values: CDR1 SGHKS, CDR2 YYEKEE (reference sequence). The CDR3 has 14 amino acids. The CDR3 nucleotides are TGTGCCAGCAGCCCTATGGAGGGTAATCAGCCCCAGCATTTT. This encodes CASSPMEGNQPQHF.

J is TRBJ2-1 and V is TRBV5-1; 11 bases agree with TRBD2. J gave up 5 bases and V 4 bases, and 2 bases lay outside the gene matches. CDR1 is SGHRS, CDR2 YFSETQ, per germline. This CDR3 spans 14 amino acids. The CDR3 spells CASSGLAGDNEQFF. Written as DNA, the CDR3 is TGCGCCAGCAGCGGACTAGCGGGTGACAATGAGCAGTTCTTC.

J is TRBJ2-3 and V is TRBV7-2; no clear D gene. The CDR3 runs to 13 residues. V was shortened by 5 bases and J by 2 bases, with 8 bases between the two germline ends. Germline V gene data show CDR1 as SGHTA and CDR2 as FQGNSA. The CDR3 here is CASSLPSTDTQYF. CDR3 DNA sequence: TGTGCCAGCAGCCTCCCCTCCACAGATACGCAGTATTTT. Full variable domain (remainder filled in from reference TRBV7-2 and TRBJ2-3): GAGVSQSPSNKVTEKGKDVELRCDPISGHTALYWYRQSLGQGLEFLIYFQGNSAPDKSGLPSDRFSAERTGGSVSTLTIQRTQQEDSAVYLCASSLPSTDTQYFGPGTRLTVL.

This clone was seen more than once but under ten times. The chain carries TRBV28 and TRBJ1-5; TRBD1 matches at 10 bases. Trimming took 3 bases from V and 6 from J; bases not matched to a gene: 8. CDR1 is MDHEN and CDR2 is SYDVKM in the germline V gene. The CDR3 is made up of 16 amino acids. The CDR3 here is CASSFLGQGGIQPQHF. As DNA, the CDR3 is TGTGCCAGCAGTTTCCTCGGACAGGGGGGCATTCAGCCCCAGCATTTT.

The rearrangement uses TRBV7-9 and TRBJ1-1; no definite D call. This CDR3 is 13 amino acids long. The V gene's germline CDR1 is SEHNR and CDR2 FQNEAQ (reference sequence). V lost 2 bases to trimming and J lost 3 bases, with 7 bases between them. CDR3 nucleotide sequence: TGTGCCAGCAGCTTAACACCCCACACTGAAGCTTTCTTT. This codes for CASSLTPHTEAFF.

The V call is TRBV27, the J call TRBJ1-1, with TRBD1 matching over 7 bases. CDR1 MNHEY and CDR2 SMNVEV come from the germline V gene (reference sequence). The CDR3 extends over 14 amino acids. The V segment lost 6 bases and the J segment 1 base; nucleotides outside the gene matches: 5. The CDR3 DNA sequence: TGTGCCAGCAGAATGGGACAGAAGAACACTGAAGCTTTCTTT. It specifies CASRMGQKNTEAFF.

V gene TRBV15 combines with J gene TRBJ1-5, with a weak D call TRBD1 (6 bases). From germline, CDR1 is LNHNV and CDR2 YYDKDF (reference sequence). This CDR3 spans 13 amino acids. V gave up 5 bases and J gave up 4 bases, with 9 bases separating them. The CDR3 bases are TGTGCCACCAGCCCAGACAGGAATCAGCCCCAGCATTTT. Translated, it gives CATSPDRNQPQHF.

The J gene is TRBJ1-4, the V gene TRBV2; TRBD1 agrees at 8 bases. The germline gives CDR1 SNHLY, CDR2 FYNNEI. J gave up 8 bases and V 6 bases, and 5 bases lay outside the gene matches. The CDR3 extends over 13 amino acids. CDR3 in amino acids: CASSDRDREKLFF. The CDR3 DNA is TGTGCCAGCAGCGACCGGGACAGGGAAAAACTGTTTTTT.

The chain joins TRBV5-1 to TRBJ2-2; D call uncertain. Germline values: CDR1 SGHRS, CDR2 YFSETQ. Trimming cost V 4 bases and J 5 bases, with 6 bases left between them. CDR3 length: 12 amino acids. The CDR3 region is CASSQETGELFF. DNA for the CDR3: TGCGCCAGCAGCCAGGAAACCGGGGAGCTGTTTTTT.

The genes are TRBV28 and TRBJ1-1; 9 positions agree with TRBD1. Losses at the gene ends were 5 bases for V and 4 bases for J; bases not matched to a gene: 8. The CDR3 covers 15 residues. Germline CDR1 reads MDHEN; CDR2 reads SYDVKM. The DNA of the CDR3 is TGTGCCAGCAGTCTCTCGACAGGGGGGGGCACTGAAGCTTTCTTT. It encodes CASSLSTGGGTEAFF.

V gene TRBV6-2 or TRBV6-3 combines with J gene TRBJ2-7; 14 bases agree with TRBD2. The CDR3 totals 15 residues. The trim removed 5 bases at V and 12 bases at J, leaving 12 bases unmatched. Germline loops: CDR1 MNHEY, CDR2 SVGEGT. CDR3 bases: TGTGCCAGCAGTCGAGGACTAGCGGGAGGCCATAGCAGGTACTTC. The encoded protein is CASSRGLAGGHSRYF.

This clone came up a few times. The CDR3 DNA sequence: TGTGCCAGCACCCGGGTGGGAGCTGAAGCTTTCTTT. Amino acid sequence: CASTRVGAEAFF. V gene TRBV28 combines with J gene TRBJ1-1; D gene unclear. The CDR3 is made up of 12 amino acids. Germline V gene lookup returns CDR1 MDHEN and CDR2 SYDVKM. V was clipped by 7 bases and J by 6 bases, with 12 bases between them.

The rearrangement uses TRBV11-2 and TRBJ2-7; a weak D match, TRBD1 (6 bases). Germline V lookup: CDR1 SGHAT, CDR2 FQNNGV. V dropped 4 bases and J dropped 0 bases, with 16 bases sitting between them. The CDR3 runs to 16 residues. The CDR3 region is CASSSFLGRGSYEQYF. The CDR3 bases are TGTGCCAGCAGCTCTTTCTTAGGCAGGGGCTCCTACGAGCAGTACTTC.

The genes are TRBV27 and TRBJ1-3; TRBD1 matches at 9 bases. Germline V gives CDR1 MNHEY, CDR2 SMNVEV (reference sequence). V lost 5 bases, J lost 5 bases, and 13 bases stayed unmatched. The CDR3 spans 17 residues. The CDR3, as DNA: TGTGCCAGCAGTGCGGTACAGGGGGCGCCCTTCAGAAACACCATATATTTT. Its protein product is CASSAVQGAPFRNTIYF.